This is a list of T cell receptor beta chains from one sample in a study of cytomegalovirus exposure and HLA in healthy donors. The assay was immunoSEQ multiplex PCR, and TCRdb's table has in-frame clones only and misses some. The sample includes approximately 150,000 clones, approximately 79% seen only once; the top ten take about 6.4%. The material sequenced was PBMCs. Source of these receptors: a man aged 40-49 years in good health and CMV-seropositive. Both conserved end residues are part of each CDR3. A D gene is named only where the DNA matches it firmly. A row's size may be missing; if present it is once, few, many or a size class.

j_gene	abundance	len	v_gene	d_gene	CDR3nt	CDR3aa
TRBJ1-4	-	15	TRBV4-1	TRBD1	TGCGCCAGCAGCCAGCACCCGGACAGGGAGGAAAAACTGTTTTTT	CASSQHPDREEKLFF
TRBJ2-5	-	14	TRBV6-1	-	TGTGCCAGCAGTGAACATCCGGGAGTAGAGACCCAGTACTTC	CASSEHPGVETQYF
TRBJ1-3	-	14	TRBV18	-	TGTGCCAGCTCACCACCGTCACTCGGGAACACCATATATTTT	CASSPPSLGNTIYF
TRBJ2-2	-	17	TRBV4-1	TRBD2	TGCGCCAGCAGCCAAGGGGTAGCGGGAGCACCCACCGGGGAGCTGTTTTTT	CASSQGVAGAPTGELFF
TRBJ2-1	-	15	TRBV27	-	TGTGCCAGCAGGTTGGGGAGCCTAGCCTACAATGAGCAGTTCTTC	CASRLGSLAYNEQFF
TRBJ2-6	-	18	TRBV11-3	TRBD1	TGTGCCAGCAGCCCAGGGACAGGGGGCGCGACTGGGGCCAACGTCCTGACTTTC	CASSPGTGGATGANVLTF
TRBJ2-1	-	20	TRBV6-4	TRBD2	TGTGCCAGCAGTAGCCATGACGCGCTAGCGGGAGGTAGCTCCTACAATGAGCAGTTCTTC	CASSSHDALAGGSSYNEQFF
TRBJ2-7	-	12	TRBV5-6	-	TGTGCCAGCAGCTTACAGGAGTACGAGCAGTACTTC	CASSLQEYEQYF
TRBJ2-6	-	18	TRBV5-1	-	TGCGCCAGCAGCGAGACTCCGACAGGACTCTCTGGGGCCAACGGCCTGACTTTC	CASSETPTGLSGANGLTF
TRBJ1-1	-	16	TRBV6-5	-	TGTGCCAGCAGTTACCGGCTCCAGGGGTCGAACACTGAAGCTTTCTTT	CASSYRLQGSNTEAFF
TRBJ1-1	-	13	TRBV19	-	TGTGCCAGTAGTCCAAGGCGGCAGGGTGAAGCTTTCTTT	CASSPRRQGEAFF
TRBJ1-2	-	13	TRBV9	-	TGTGCCAGCAGCGCCAACAGGGCTGTCGGCTACACCTTC	CASSANRAVGYTF
TRBJ1-6	-	16	TRBV28	TRBD1	TGTGCCAGCAGACTTTCCGCGACAGGGGTTAGTTCACCCCTCCACTTT	CASRLSATGVSSPLHF
TRBJ2-2	-	14	TRBV7-7	-	TGTGCTAGCAGCTTAGACGGAGTTACCGGGGAGCTGTTTTTT	CASSLDGVTGELFF
TRBJ1-3	-	17	TRBV7-8	-	TGTGCCAGCAGCCTAGCAGCAGGGCCTTCTTCTGGAAACACCATATATTTT	CASSLAAGPSSGNTIYF
TRBJ2-3	-	16	TRBV15	TRBD2	TGTGCCACCAGCTCGCGGGCACGCGGACTAGCAGATACGCAGTATTTT	CATSSRARGLADTQYF
TRBJ1-3	-	15	TRBV28	TRBD1	TGTGCCAGCAGTTTCGGGACAGGGGCTGGAAACACCATATATTTT	CASSFGTGAGNTIYF
TRBJ2-5	-	15	TRBV25-1	-	TGTGCCAGCAGTGACCCACGGAGGGGTGGAGAGACCCAGTACTTC	CASSDPRRGGETQYF
TRBJ2-2	-	15	TRBV19	TRBD2	TGTGCCAGTAATTTACTAGCGGGGGGAACCGGGGAGCTGTTTTTT	CASNLLAGGTGELFF
TRBJ2-2	-	15	TRBV4-1	-	TGCGCCAGCAGCCAAGCAGGCAGGGGCACCGGGGAGCTGTTTTTT	CASSQAGRGTGELFF
TRBJ2-7	-	14	TRBV28	TRBD1	TGTGCCAGCAGCCCGGGACAGGGCTCCTACGAGCAGTACTTC	CASSPGQGSYEQYF
TRBJ2-7	-	13	TRBV7-9	-	TGTTCCAGCAGCTCAATTGCGGCTTACGAGCAGTACTTC	CSSSSIAAYEQYF
TRBJ2-7	few	16	TRBV5-1	TRBD1	TGCGCCAGCAGCTTGGCCCTGGACAGGGAAACGTACGAGCAGTACTTC	CASSLALDRETYEQYF
TRBJ1-5	once	13	TRBV19	-	TGTGCCAGTAGCGGGACAACCATTCAGCCCCAGCATTTT	CASSGTTIQPQHF
TRBJ2-1	-	15	TRBV6-5	TRBD2	TGTGCCAGCAGTGGCAGGGGACTAGCGGGAGTTGAGCAGTTCTTC	CASSGRGLAGVEQFF
TRBJ2-1	-	13	TRBV19	-	TGTGCCAGTAGTATAGCCCCCGGGGTGGGGCAGTTCTTC	CASSIAPGVGQFF
TRBJ2-6	-	19	TRBV19	TRBD1	TGTGCCAGTAGTATAGGCCCCGGACAGGGAAGCTCTGGGGCCAACGTCCTGACTTTC	CASSIGPGQGSSGANVLTF
TRBJ1-5	-	13	TRBV10-3	TRBD1	TGTGCCATCAGCGGGACAGGAAATCAGCCCCAGCATTTT	CAISGTGNQPQHF
TRBJ2-3	-	14	TRBV5-4	-	TGTGCCAGCAGCTTGGCTGGGCCTCACGATACGCAGTATTTT	CASSLAGPHDTQYF
TRBJ2-7	many	16	TRBV4-1	TRBD2	TGCGCCAGCAGCCAAGGGTCCGGCGGGAGGATAGTTGATCAGTACTTC	CASSQGSGGRIVDQYF
TRBJ1-1	-	14	TRBV12-5	-	TGTGCTAGTGGTTTGGGTTCTCTGAACACTGAAGCTTTCTTT	CASGLGSLNTEAFF
TRBJ2-7	few	14	TRBV28	TRBD2	TGTGCCAGCAGTTTTGCAGCGGGAGCCTACGAGCAGTACTTC	CASSFAAGAYEQYF
TRBJ1-2	-	15	TRBV5-6	-	TGTGCCAGCAGCCTGGAGACAGTCCTCGTGCATGGCTACACCTTC	CASSLETVLVHGYTF
TRBJ1-4	-	17	TRBV5-1	TRBD1	TGCGCCAGCAGCTCCCCGGACAGGGCTGAGACTAATGAAAAACTGTTTTTT	CASSSPDRAETNEKLFF
TRBJ1-1	few	15	TRBV6-6	TRBD1	TGTGCCAGCAGTTACTCGACAGGGGGGGGGACTGAAGCTTTCTTT	CASSYSTGGGTEAFF
TRBJ2-1	-	14	TRBV7-9	-	TGTGCCAGCAGCTTCCGGGAACAAAACAATGAGCAGTTCTTC	CASSFREQNNEQFF
TRBJ1-1	-	14	TRBV7-3	TRBD1	TGTGCCAGCAGCCGCAGGGGGACAGACACTGAAGCTTTCTTT	CASSRRGTDTEAFF
TRBJ1-2	-	16	TRBV11-3	TRBD1	TGTGCCAGCAGCCAGGGACAGGGGGCTGTTAACTATGGCTACACCTTC	CASSQGQGAVNYGYTF
TRBJ1-6	-	14	TRBV28	TRBD1	TGTGCCAGCTTAACGCAGGGGGTTAATTCACCCCTCCACTTT	CASLTQGVNSPLHF
TRBJ1-3	-	15	TRBV7-2	-	TGTGCCAGCAGGACAGGACCTTTCTCTGGAAACACCATATATTTT	CASRTGPFSGNTIYF
TRBJ1-1	-	22	TRBV2	TRBD1	TGTGCCAGCAGCCTCGAACGTCAACAGGCCCTACCCCAAACCGGACAGGGGATCGAAGCTTTCTTT	CASSLERQQALPQTGQGIEAFF
TRBJ2-4	few	16	TRBV11-1	TRBD2	TGTGCCAGCAGCCCCCCCTTGGGACTAGATGGAAACAGTCAGTACTTC	CASSPPLGLDGNSQYF
TRBJ1-2	-	14	TRBV28	-	TGTGCCAGCAGAAGGGTGGGGGCCGGCTATGGCTACACCTTC	CASRRVGAGYGYTF
TRBJ1-5	-	14	TRBV6-5	TRBD1	TGTGCCAGCAGAAAGACAGGGAAGAGTCAGCCCCAGCATTTT	CASRKTGKSQPQHF
TRBJ1-2	-	14	TRBV9	TRBD1	TGTGCCAGCAGCTCTTGGACAGGGAACTATGGCTACACCTTC	CASSSWTGNYGYTF
TRBJ2-7	-	18	TRBV7-9	-	TGTGCCAGCAGCTTAGTTGGAGGGCCAAGGGCCTTCACCTACGAGCAGTACTTC	CASSLVGGPRAFTYEQYF
TRBJ2-4	few	17	TRBV4-1	TRBD2	TGCGCCAGCAGCCATCCGGGACTAGCGGAACAGAAAAACATTCAGTACTTC	CASSHPGLAEQKNIQYF
TRBJ2-1	-	13	TRBV30	TRBD2	TGTGCCTGGATCACGGGAGGGGGGAGGGAGCAGTTCTTC	CAWITGGGREQFF
TRBJ1-1	-	13	TRBV6-5	-	TGTGCCAGCAGTTATAACAGGGAAACTGAAGCTTTCTTT	CASSYNRETEAFF
TRBJ2-5	-	17	TRBV5-6	TRBD2	TGTGCCAGCAGCTTGAGTTTTTCTAGCGGGATTGGAGAGACCCAGTACTTC	CASSLSFSSGIGETQYF